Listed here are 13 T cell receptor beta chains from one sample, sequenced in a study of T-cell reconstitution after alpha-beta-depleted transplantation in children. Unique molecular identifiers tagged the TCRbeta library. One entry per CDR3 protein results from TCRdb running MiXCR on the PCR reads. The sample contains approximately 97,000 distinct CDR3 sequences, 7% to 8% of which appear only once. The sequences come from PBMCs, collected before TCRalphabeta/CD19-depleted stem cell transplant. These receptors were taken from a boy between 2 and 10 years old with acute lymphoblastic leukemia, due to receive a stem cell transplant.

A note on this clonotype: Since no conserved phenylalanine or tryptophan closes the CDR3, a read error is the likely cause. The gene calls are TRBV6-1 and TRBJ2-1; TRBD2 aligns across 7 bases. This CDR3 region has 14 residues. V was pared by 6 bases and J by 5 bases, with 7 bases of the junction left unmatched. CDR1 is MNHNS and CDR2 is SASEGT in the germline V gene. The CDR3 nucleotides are TGTGCCAGCAGAAGTCTAGCGGCTGACAATGAGCAGTTCTAC. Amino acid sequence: CASRSLAADNEQFY.

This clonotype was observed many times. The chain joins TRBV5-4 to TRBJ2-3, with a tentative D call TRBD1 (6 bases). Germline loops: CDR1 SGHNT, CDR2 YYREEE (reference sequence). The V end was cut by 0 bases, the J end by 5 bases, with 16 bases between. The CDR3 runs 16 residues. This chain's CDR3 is CASSLEGFRGRDTQYF. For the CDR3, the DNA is TGTGCCAGCAGCTTGGAAGGGTTTAGGGGGAGAGATACGCAGTATTTT.

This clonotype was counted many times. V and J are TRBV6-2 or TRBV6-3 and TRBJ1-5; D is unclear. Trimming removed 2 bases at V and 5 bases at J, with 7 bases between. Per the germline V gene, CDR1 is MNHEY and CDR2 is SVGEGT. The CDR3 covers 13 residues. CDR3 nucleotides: TGTGCCAGCAGTTACGACTCCCATCAGCCCCAGCATTTT. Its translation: CASSYDSHQPQHF.

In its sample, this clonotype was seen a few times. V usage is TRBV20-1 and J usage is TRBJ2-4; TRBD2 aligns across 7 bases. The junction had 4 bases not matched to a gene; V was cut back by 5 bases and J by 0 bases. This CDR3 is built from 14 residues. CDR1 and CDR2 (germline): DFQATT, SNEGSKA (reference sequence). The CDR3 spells CSAGAGEAKNIQYF. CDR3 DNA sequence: TGCAGTGCTGGGGCGGGGGAAGCCAAAAACATTCAGTACTTC.

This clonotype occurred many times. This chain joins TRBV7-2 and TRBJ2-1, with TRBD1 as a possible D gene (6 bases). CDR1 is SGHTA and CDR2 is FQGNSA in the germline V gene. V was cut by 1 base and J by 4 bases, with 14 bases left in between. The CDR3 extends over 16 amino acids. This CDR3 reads CASSLGTARQYNEQFF. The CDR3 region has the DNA TGTGCCAGCAGCTTAGGGACAGCAAGACAATACAATGAGCAGTTCTTC.

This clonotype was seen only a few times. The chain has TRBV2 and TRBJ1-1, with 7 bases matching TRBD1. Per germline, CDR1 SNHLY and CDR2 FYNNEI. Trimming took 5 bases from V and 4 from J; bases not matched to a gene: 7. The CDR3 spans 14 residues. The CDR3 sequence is CASSQQGSITEAFF. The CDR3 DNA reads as TGTGCCAGCAGTCAACAGGGGAGTATCACTGAAGCTTTCTTT.

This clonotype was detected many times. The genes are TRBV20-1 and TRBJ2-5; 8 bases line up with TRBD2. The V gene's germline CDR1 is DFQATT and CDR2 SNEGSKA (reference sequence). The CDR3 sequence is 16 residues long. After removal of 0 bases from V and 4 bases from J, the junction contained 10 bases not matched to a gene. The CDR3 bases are TGCAGTGCTAGAGATTTTCGAGCGGGGGCGGGAGAGACCCAGTACTTC. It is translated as CSARDFRAGAGETQYF.

This chain's CDR3 is CASTRLAGEDTQYF. DNA for the CDR3: TGTGCCAGCACGAGACTAGCGGGGGAAGATACGCAGTATTTT. The rearrangement links TRBV6-1 to TRBJ2-3; TRBD2 matches at 12 bases. J was trimmed by 5 bases and V by 7 bases; bases with no gene match: 4. Germline V gene sequence: CDR1 MNHNS, CDR2 SASEGT. The CDR3 sequence is 14 residues long.

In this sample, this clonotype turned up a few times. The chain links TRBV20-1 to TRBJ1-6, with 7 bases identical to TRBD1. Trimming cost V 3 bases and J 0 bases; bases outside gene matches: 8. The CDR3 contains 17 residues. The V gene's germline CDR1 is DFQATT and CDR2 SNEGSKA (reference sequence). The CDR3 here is CSARGARDSSYNSPLHF. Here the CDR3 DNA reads TGCAGTGCTAGGGGGGCCCGGGACAGCTCCTATAATTCACCCCTCCACTTT.

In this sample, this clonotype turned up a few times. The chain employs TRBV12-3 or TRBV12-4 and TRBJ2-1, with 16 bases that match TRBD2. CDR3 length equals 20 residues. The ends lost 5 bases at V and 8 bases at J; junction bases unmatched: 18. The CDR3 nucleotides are TGTGCCAGCAGTCCATTCCCGGGACTAGCGGGGGGGCCGGGTTTCGATGAGCAGTTCTTC. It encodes CASSPFPGLAGGPGFDEQFF.

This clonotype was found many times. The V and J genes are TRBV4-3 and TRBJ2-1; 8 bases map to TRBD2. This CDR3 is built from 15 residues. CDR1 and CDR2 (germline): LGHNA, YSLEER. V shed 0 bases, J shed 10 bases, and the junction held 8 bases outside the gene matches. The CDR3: CASSQEAGAPDEQFF. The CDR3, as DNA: TGCGCCAGCAGCCAAGAAGCGGGGGCCCCTGACGAGCAGTTCTTC.

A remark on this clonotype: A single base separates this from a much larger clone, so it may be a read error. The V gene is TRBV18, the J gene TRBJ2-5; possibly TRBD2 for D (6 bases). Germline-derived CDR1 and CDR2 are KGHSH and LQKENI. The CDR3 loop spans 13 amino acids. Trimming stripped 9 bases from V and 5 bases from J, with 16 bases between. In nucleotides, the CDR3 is TGTGCCAGACGGCGCGGGGAAGGGGAGACCCAGTACTTC. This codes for CARRRGEGETQYF.

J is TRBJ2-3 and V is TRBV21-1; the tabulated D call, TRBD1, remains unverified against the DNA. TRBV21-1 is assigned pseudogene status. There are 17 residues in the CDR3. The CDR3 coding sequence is TGTGCCAGCAGCCCTACCGACAGCCATCCGTACACAGATACGCAGTATTTT. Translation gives CASSPTDSHPYTDTQYF.